This T cell receptor (beta chain) was found in a study of blood T cell repertoires in COVID-19. The cohort comprised adults aged 18 to 89 years residing in 20 to 30 US areas. V was trimmed by 4 bases and J by 4 bases, leaving 20 bases between them. CDR1 is LNHNV, CDR2 YYDKDF, per germline (reference sequence). The length of the CDR3 is 17 residues. TCRdb keeps only in-frame clones here, not all; method: immunoSEQ multiplex PCR. This sample has a few hundred thousand clones, with roughly 87% found just once. The TCR originated in a man between 18 and 29 years old with acute COVID-19. The V call is TRBV15, the J call TRBJ1-3; maybe TRBD1 (6 bases). Sequencing was done on a sample of PBMCs or T cells enriched from blood (not recorded which). The CDR3 region is CATSKRIQTGGGNTIYF. CDR3 nucleotide sequence: TGTGCCACCAGCAAACGAATCCAAACGGGGGGCGGAAACACCATATATTTT. Using reference TRBV15 and TRBJ1-3 for the parts outside the CDR3, the full variable domain is DAMVIQNPRYQVTQFGKPVTLSCSQTLNHNVMYWYQQKSSQAPKLLFHYYDKDFNNEADTPDNFQSRRPNTSFCFLDIRSPGLGDTAMYLCATSKRIQTGGGNTIYFGEGSWLTVV.